This T cell receptor beta chain was identified during a study of cytomegalovirus exposure and HLA in healthy donors. The wider study: An early data release held about 85 million unique TCRs from HLA-typed donors. Study results and limitations: No immune exposure information besides CMV serostatus was available. Analysis performed later found 16,951 TCR beta sequences associated with HLA alleles at 0.05 false discovery rate. As a later analysis showed, a missense DCLRE1C variant was linked to trimming of TCR beta V- and J-genes.

Use of 60 Vbeta and 13 Jbeta primers characterized the PCR. Assay used: immunoSEQ multiplex PCR; TCRdb lists only in-frame clones, some missing. This sample carries 140,000 or so clones, approximately 80% of them seen once, and the ten largest clones take over 2%. In regard to this clone: Antigen specificity is unknown.

The germline V gene encodes CDR1 SGHRS and CDR2 YFSETQ. The V and J ends lost 0 bases and 6 bases respectively, with 10 bases between them. The CDR3 covers 14 residues. The sequenced material came from PBMCs. The chain couples TRBV5-1 to TRBJ2-1; D call uncertain. The TCR was taken from a woman between 18 and 29 years old in good health and CMV-seropositive. The CDR3 spells CASSLVVGRNEQFF. As DNA, the CDR3 is TGCGCCAGCAGCTTGGTTGTTGGGCGCAATGAGCAGTTCTTC. Complete variable domain (other parts from reference TRBV5-1 and TRBJ2-1): KAGVTQTPRYLIKTRGQQVTLSCSPISGHRSVSWYQQTPGQGLQFLFEYFSETQRNKGNFPGRFSGRQFSNSRSEMNVSTLELGDSALYLCASSLVVGRNEQFFGPGTRLTVL.